This TCR beta chain was sequenced in a study of shared clonotypes between healthy human individuals. The CDR3 has 15 amino acids. Trimming cost V 2 bases and J 1 base, with 12 bases left between them. The germline gives CDR1 SGHDT, CDR2 YYEEEE. Some clones are missing from TCRdb's copy, which holds only in-frame ones; the method was immunoSEQ multiplex PCR. The sample has about 2.4 million clones, more than 80% seen once; the top ten hold around 0.14%. The specimen sequenced was naive CD4+ T cells sorted from blood. Sample subset: CD45RA+ positively selected. This rearrangement joins TRBV5-6 to TRBJ1-1, with D uncertain. The sequence was collected from a man between 18 and 35 years old in good health. The CDR3 reads CASSLVGAGNTEAFF. The DNA of the CDR3 is TGTGCCAGCAGCTTAGTAGGAGCCGGGAACACTGAAGCTTTCTTT.